A selection of T cell receptor beta chains follows, all from one sample in a study of beta chain features in type 1 diabetes. Produced via immunoSEQ multiplex PCR; TCRdb's table is partial and in-frame only. The sample lists around 430,000 clones, approximately 30% occurring once. Sequenced: naive CD4+ T cells from blood. These TCRs come from a man aged 18 to 29 in good health. CDR3s leave out the opening cysteine and the closing phenylalanine or tryptophan. D genes are given only for firm matches. Clone size is not always given. Where it is, it says once, few, many or a class for expanded clones.

J | D | V | size | CDR3
TRBJ2-3 | NA | TRBV27 | few | ASSSWVGETDTQY
TRBJ2-5 | NA | TRBV7-8 | few | ASSYGVGSQETQY
TRBJ2-7 | NA | TRBV28 | NA | ASSPAGAGTRNEQY
TRBJ2-1 | TRBD1 | TRBV23-1 | few | ASSLPSGQGRDEQF
TRBJ2-7 | TRBD2 | TRBV28 | NA | ASSPGGWYEQY
TRBJ2-7 | TRBD1 | TRBV28 | NA | ATRGQGSYEQY
TRBJ2-2 | NA | TRBV15 | few | ATSPGVAMNTGELF
TRBJ1-2 | TRBD1 | TRBV6-1 | once | ASSTTGDGYT
TRBJ2-7 | TRBD1 | TRBV29-1 | few | SVEESQGASEQY
TRBJ2-1 | NA | TRBV7-9 | NA | ASSSAPRGYSYNEQF
TRBJ2-3 | NA | TRBV29-1 | few | SAGYRTDTQY
TRBJ1-2 | NA | TRBV5-4 | few | ASSLDHRALYGYT
TRBJ2-5 | TRBD2 | TRBV25-1 | once | ASSEYGGAQETQY
TRBJ2-7 | NA | TRBV7-2 | NA | ASSLKTLLHEQY
TRBJ2-3 | NA | TRBV6-5 | NA | ASSYGPGRTDTQY
TRBJ2-7 | NA | TRBV7-6 | few | ASSLGLGDEQY
TRBJ2-6 | NA | TRBV5-1 | NA | ASSLVGQTSGANVLT
TRBJ2-5 | NA | TRBV4-2 | few | ASSQDQASAYQETQY
TRBJ1-1 | NA | TRBV21-1 | few | ASSKRRRRPEAF
TRBJ2-1 | NA | TRBV4-1 | few | ASSQVFGGEQF
TRBJ2-5 | TRBD2 | TRBV7-8 | few | ASSSRFGTSPRDHETQY
TRBJ1-2 | NA | TRBV2 | NA | ASKGNYGYT
TRBJ2-3 | NA | TRBV27 | few | ASGPLGADTQY
TRBJ2-7 | NA | TRBV18 | NA | ASSPVHERHEQY
TRBJ1-1 | NA | TRBV20-1 | NA | SARGQAEAF
TRBJ2-3 | TRBD1 | TRBV10-3 | few | AISRDRDTDTQY
TRBJ2-1 | NA | TRBV6-1 | NA | ASNGAWYNEQF
TRBJ2-1 | TRBD1 | TRBV29-1 | few | SGGQGFDYNEQF
TRBJ2-1 | NA | TRBV30 | few | AWSAGIEDNEQF
TRBJ1-5 | TRBD1 | TRBV30 | NA | AWSPGTGGHQPQH
TRBJ2-1 | NA | TRBV7-9 | NA | ASSFGFGPRVQF
TRBJ2-5 | TRBD1 | TRBV5-4 | few | ASSLRQGGETQY
TRBJ2-3 | NA | TRBV2 | NA | ASLPEWGTDTQY
TRBJ1-1 | NA | TRBV7-9 | few | ASSSTGPTEAF
TRBJ1-4 | NA | TRBV29-1 | few | SVDQGSPTNEKLF
TRBJ2-6 | TRBD1 | TRBV18 | few | ASAPGQGNSGANVLT
TRBJ2-3 | TRBD2 | TRBV29-1 | NA | SVGALAGQDTQY
TRBJ2-6 | TRBD2 | TRBV7-2 | few | ASSPTSGTSGANVLT
TRBJ2-7 | TRBD1 | TRBV18 | few | ASSPRQGYEQY
TRBJ2-3 | NA | TRBV6-5 | NA | ASSYSGGRGRDTQY
TRBJ2-1 | NA | TRBV2 | few | ASSEGGNKF
TRBJ1-1 | NA | TRBV29-1 | few | SVERQTLNTEAF
TRBJ2-7 | TRBD2 | TRBV9 | NA | ASSVAFEASGYYEQY
TRBJ2-7 | NA | TRBV29-1 | few | SAGTRFAYEQY
TRBJ2-2 | NA | TRBV4-2 | NA | ASSQDGGELF
TRBJ1-4 | TRBD1 | TRBV30 | NA | AWSVRRTGREKLF
TRBJ2-5 | NA | TRBV9 | NA | ASSPQETQY
TRBJ2-1 | NA | TRBV7-3 | NA | ASSLTGQNNEQF
TRBJ2-5 | NA | TRBV28 | NA | ASSTGQETQY
TRBJ2-1 | TRBD2 | TRBV5-1 | NA | ASSFGLAGVSDEQF
TRBJ2-1 | TRBD1 | TRBV18 | few | ASSRTGTANNEQF
TRBJ2-7 | TRBD1 | TRBV28 | NA | ASTPGQGAPNEQY
TRBJ2-4 | NA | TRBV14 | NA | ASSQGRYIQY
TRBJ2-1 | TRBD2 | TRBV5-1 | NA | ASSGSGLAGIKQF
TRBJ2-5 | NA | TRBV5-4 | NA | ASSLALRETQY
TRBJ2-3 | NA | TRBV18 | NA | ASSRILVGADTQY
TRBJ2-1 | NA | TRBV2 | few | ASSEAAGYNEQF
TRBJ1-4 | NA | TRBV27 | few | ASRDRTNEKLF
TRBJ2-1 | TRBD2 | TRBV5-1 | NA | ASSSTSGSYEQF
TRBJ2-1 | NA | TRBV6-5 | NA | ASSYSPSARGQF